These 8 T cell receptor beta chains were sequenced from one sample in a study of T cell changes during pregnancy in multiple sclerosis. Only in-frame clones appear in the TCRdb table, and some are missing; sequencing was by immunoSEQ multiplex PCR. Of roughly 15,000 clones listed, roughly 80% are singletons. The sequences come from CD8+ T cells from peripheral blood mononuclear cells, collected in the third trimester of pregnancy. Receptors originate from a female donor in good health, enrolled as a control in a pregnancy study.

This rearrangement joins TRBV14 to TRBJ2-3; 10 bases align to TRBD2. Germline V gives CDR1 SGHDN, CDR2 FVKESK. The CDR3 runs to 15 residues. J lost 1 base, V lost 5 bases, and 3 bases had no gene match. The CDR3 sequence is CASSYTSGGTDTQYF. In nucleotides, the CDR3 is TGTGCCAGCAGCTATACTAGCGGGGGCACAGATACGCAGTATTTT.

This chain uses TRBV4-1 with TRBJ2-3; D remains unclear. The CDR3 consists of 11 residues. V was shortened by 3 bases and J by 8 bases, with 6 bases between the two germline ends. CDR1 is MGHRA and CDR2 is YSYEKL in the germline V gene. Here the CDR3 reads CASSQHSTQYF. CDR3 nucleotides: TGCGCCAGCAGCCAGCACAGTACGCAGTATTTT.

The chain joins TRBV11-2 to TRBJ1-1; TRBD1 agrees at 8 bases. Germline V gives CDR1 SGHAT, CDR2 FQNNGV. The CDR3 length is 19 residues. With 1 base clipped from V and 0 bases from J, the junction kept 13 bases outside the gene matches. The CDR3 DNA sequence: TGTGCCAGCAGCTTAGCGTTAGCCAGGACAGGGTACTTGAACACTGAAGCTTTCTTT. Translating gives CASSLALARTGYLNTEAFF.

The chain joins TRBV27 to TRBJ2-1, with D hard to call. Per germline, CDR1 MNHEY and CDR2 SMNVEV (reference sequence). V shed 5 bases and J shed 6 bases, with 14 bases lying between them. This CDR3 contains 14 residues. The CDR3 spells CASSPPTLINEQFF. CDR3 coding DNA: TGTGCCAGCAGTCCGCCCACTCTAATCAATGAGCAGTTCTTC.

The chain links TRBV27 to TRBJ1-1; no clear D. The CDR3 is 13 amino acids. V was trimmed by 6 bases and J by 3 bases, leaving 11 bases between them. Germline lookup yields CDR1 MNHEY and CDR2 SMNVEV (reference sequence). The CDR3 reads CASRGGVDTEAFF. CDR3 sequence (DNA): TGTGCCAGCAGAGGAGGAGTGGACACTGAAGCTTTCTTT.

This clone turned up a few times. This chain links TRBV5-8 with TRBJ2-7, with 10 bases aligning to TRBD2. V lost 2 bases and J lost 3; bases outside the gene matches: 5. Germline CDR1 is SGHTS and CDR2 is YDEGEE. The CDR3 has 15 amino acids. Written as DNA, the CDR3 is TGTGCCAGCAGCTTCTTAGCGGGGGGACACTACGAGCAGTACTTC. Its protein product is CASSFLAGGHYEQYF.

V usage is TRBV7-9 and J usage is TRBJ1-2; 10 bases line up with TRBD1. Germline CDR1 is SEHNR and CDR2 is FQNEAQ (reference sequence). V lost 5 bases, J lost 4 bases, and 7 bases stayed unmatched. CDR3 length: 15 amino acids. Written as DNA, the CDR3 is TGTGCCAGCAGCCCCCGGACAGGGGGGCCCTATGGCTACACCTTC. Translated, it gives CASSPRTGGPYGYTF.

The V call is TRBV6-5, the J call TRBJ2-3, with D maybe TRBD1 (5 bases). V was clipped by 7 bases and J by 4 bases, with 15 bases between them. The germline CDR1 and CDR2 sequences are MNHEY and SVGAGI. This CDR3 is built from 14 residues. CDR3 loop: CASTPFVGADTQYF. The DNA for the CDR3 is TGTGCCAGCACCCCATTCGTAGGGGCAGATACGCAGTATTTT.